The text below deals with one T cell receptor beta chain. The data are from a study of blood T cell dynamics during melanoma immunotherapy. The wider study: First-line therapy was either pembrolizumab or nivolumab with ipilimumab for metastatic melanoma.

Each bulk PBMC sample had approximately 340 ng DNA loaded. The repertoire was sequenced with immunoSEQ multiplex PCR; TCRdb's copy has only in-frame clones and lacks some. Of approximately 7,000 clones in the sample, around 83% were seen once. Germline values: CDR1 LGHNA, CDR2 YSLEER. The CDR3 totals 15 residues. Stated time point: week 3, after first cycle of checkpoint inhibitor. Patients had no prior systemic cancer treatment, immunosuppressants or other active cancers. The chain employs TRBV4-3 and TRBJ2-7; D might be TRBD2 (7 bases). The J call may be in error: the DNA end matches TRBJ2-1 better. The sequence came from a human donor with melanoma. Some clones in this sample may be carry-over from other donors' samples. The sequencing used blood, collected from a patient treated with checkpoint blockade. The CDR3 nucleotides are TGCGCCAGCAGCCAGGGGGGGCAGGGAAATGAAGAGCAGTTCTTC. Translating it yields CASSQGGQGNEEQFF.